The 8 T cell receptor beta chains below were found in one sample sequenced in a study of regulatory T cells in long-lasting Graves disease. Time point reported: newly diagnosed GD, antithyroid drugs for less than 3 months. RNA from PBMCs was the source of the TCR library. Combining iRepertoire HTBI primers with Arm-PCR of CDR3 regions, the authors built TCR beta libraries. TCRdb called the multiplex PCR reads again in MiXCR, with one record for every CDR3 protein. The data hold hundreds of thousands of distinct CDR3 sequences, with approximately 15% observed a single time. These data also featured in a second study, about T cells in Graves' hyperthyroidism and ophthalmopathy.

Sequences were derived from peripheral blood mononuclear cells (PBMCs), sampled at new diagnosis, from a patient treated with antithyroid drugs. These receptors all come from a man aged 35 to 55 with Graves disease.

This clonotype was found many times. The CDR3 is CASSLAQGFYEQYF. CDR3 sequence (DNA): TGTGCCAGCAGCTTAGCACAGGGGTTCTACGAGCAGTACTTC. The V and J genes are TRBV7-8 and TRBJ2-7; 7 positions match TRBD1. Per germline, CDR1 SGHVS and CDR2 FQNEAQ. V gave up 0 bases and J gave up 3 bases; unmatched junction bases: 2. The CDR3 contains 14 residues. Combining the CDR3 with reference TRBV7-8 and TRBJ2-7 gives the whole variable domain GAGVSQSPRYKVAKRGQDVALRCDPISGHVSLFWYQQALGQGPEFLTYFQNEAQLDKSGLPSDRFFAERPEGSVSTLKIQRTQQEDSAVYLCASSLAQGFYEQYFGPGTRLTVT.

This clonotype has ten or more counts. The rearrangement joins TRBV2 to TRBJ2-5, with D possibly TRBD2 on 5 matching bases. Germline V gene sequence: CDR1 SNHLY, CDR2 FYNNEI. Trimming cost V 7 bases and J 5 bases, with 17 bases left between them. The CDR3 totals 14 residues. The CDR3 loop reads CASNSRRSGETQYF. CDR3 bases: TGTGCCAGCAACTCGCGTCGCTCGGGGGAGACCCAGTACTTC.

This clonotype appeared many times. The chain employs TRBV3-1 and TRBJ2-1, with 9 bases fitting TRBD2. This CDR3 is built from 16 residues. CDR1 and CDR2 (germline): LGHDT, YNNKEL (reference sequence). After removal of 0 bases from V and 9 bases from J, the junction contained 9 bases not matched to a gene. For the CDR3, the DNA is TGTGCCAGCAGCCAAGATGCGGCGGGGGGGCTCTTTGAGCAGTTCTTC. It yields the protein CASSQDAAGGLFEQFF.

In this sample, this clonotype turned up a few times. Given a much more abundant clone one base away, this may be a read error. The rearrangement links TRBV10-3 to TRBJ2-3; 9 bases fit TRBD2. The CDR3 covers 15 residues. Germline CDR1 is ENHRY and CDR2 is SYGVKD. CDR3 region: CATSVGSGGTDTRYF. CDR3 nucleotides: TGTGCCACCTCTGTGGGTAGCGGGGGAACAGATACGCGGTATTTT.

V and J are TRBV19 and TRBJ1-5, with 7 bases identical to TRBD1. The CDR3 runs to 14 residues. In germline, CDR1 is LNHDA, CDR2 SQIVND (reference sequence). Unmatched junction bases numbered 2, after V lost 4 bases and J lost 2 bases. CDR3: CASSKTGGNQPQHF. The DNA for the CDR3 is TGTGCCAGTAGTAAAACAGGGGGCAATCAGCCCCAGCATTTT.

In its sample, this clonotype was seen many times. The chain recombines TRBV10-3 with TRBJ2-3, with TRBD1 matching over 8 bases. Germline V gene lookup returns CDR1 ENHRY and CDR2 SYGVKD. This CDR3 contains 17 residues. Trimming cost V 4 bases and J 0 bases; bases outside gene matches: 9. The CDR3 DNA follows: TGTGCCATCAGTGGCCGCCCGGGACAGGAGAGCACAGATACGCAGTATTTT. This codes for CAISGRPGQESTDTQYF.

This clonotype was detected many times. V and J are TRBV10-3 and TRBJ2-3; no clear D gene. Trimming left V 7 bases short and J 1 base short, with 12 bases between. Germline V gene lookup returns CDR1 ENHRY and CDR2 SYGVKD. The CDR3 covers 14 residues. The CDR3 sequence: CAIKVGQGTDTQYF. The CDR3 DNA is TGTGCCATCAAGGTGGGCCAGGGCACAGATACGCAGTATTTT.

The CDR3 sequence: CSALADRGIDTIYF. The DNA for the CDR3 is TGCAGTGCTTTGGCGGACAGGGGTATCGACACCATATATTTT. The rearrangement uses TRBV20-1 and TRBJ1-3, with TRBD1 matching over 9 bases. J gave up 8 bases and V 5 bases, and 10 bases lay outside the gene matches. This CDR3 region has 14 residues. Germline V gives CDR1 DFQATT, CDR2 SNEGSKA (reference sequence).